The clone carrying this TCR beta chain was counted many times. What it binds is not known. RNA transcripts gave rise to amplified TCR beta CDR3 regions. The TCR CDR3 first-round RT-PCR relied on the HTBI primer set. TCRdb used MiXCR to reprocess the multiplex PCR reads, holding one entry per CDR3 protein. This table holds more than 300,000 distinct CDR3 sequences, roughly 18% found once. The CDR3 consists of 15 residues. The germline V gene encodes CDR1 DFQATT and CDR2 SNEGSKA (reference sequence). V lost 5 bases and J 7 bases, leaving 18 bases between the germline ends. Exclusion of a patient resulted from uncontrolled infection, other autoimmune disease, pregnancy or lactation. Source material for PBMCs was more than 7.5 ml fresh peripheral blood. This sample was included in a study of T cells in Graves' hyperthyroidism and ophthalmopathy. General study findings and limits: Blood also held most thyroid clonotypes expanded beyond 0.001. From stable hyperthyroidism, ophthalmopathy was separated by a 13 V-J model.

This sequence was found in a man between 18 and 29 years old with Graves' ophthalmopathy. V gene TRBV20-1 combines with J gene TRBJ1-6; D is unclear. The sample comprised blood. Here the CDR3 reads CSASSGGSPNSPLHF. For the CDR3, the DNA is TGCAGTGCTTCCTCCGGTGGCAGTCCGAATTCACCCCTCCACTTT.